The 6 T cell receptor beta chains listed next were all sequenced from one sample in a study of shared clonotypes between healthy human individuals (dated by TCRdb to about 2020). Libraries were made using the immunoSEQ multiplex PCR assay. TCRdb obtained this table from immuneACCESS and retained in-frame rearrangements with V and J assigned. These tables miss some clones; where compared with another copy, unresolved V genes account for less than half of the shortfall, and the remainder is unexplained. The table for this sample lists about 2.2 million clones; roughly 93% of them were counted only once. Of the sample, approximately 1.6% falls within the top ten clones. For the CD8 naive samples, CD45RO-negative cells were positively selected for CCR7, yielding a CD45RA+CCR7+ population from which TemRA cells were excluded. Sample: naive CD8+ T cells from PBMCs. The sample's cell subset or site label, decoded: CD45RA+CCR7+. All receptors derive from a man aged 18 to 30 in good health. Some clones in this sample may be carry-over from other donors' samples.

This clone was detected once. The chain uses TRBV2 and TRBJ2-2; D may be TRBD1 (6 bases). Germline loops: CDR1 SNHLY, CDR2 FYNNEI. The germline V and J ends were trimmed by 3 bases and 6 bases, with 11 bases remaining between them. The CDR3 is 14 residues long. As DNA, the CDR3 is TGTGCCAGCAGTGACAGGGGTGGTTCCGGGGAGCTGTTTTTT. Protein product: CASSDRGGSGELFF.

The chain has TRBV19 and TRBJ2-7; the match to TRBD1 covers 7 bases. This CDR3 spans 14 amino acids. Germline assignment: CDR1 LNHDA and CDR2 SQIVND (reference sequence). The V and J ends lost 6 bases and 4 bases, in that order; junction bases with no gene match: 9. The CDR3 coding sequence is TGTGCCAGTAGAACTAGGGGACAGTCTTACGAGCAGTACTTC. This codes for CASRTRGQSYEQYF.

V usage is TRBV29-1 and J usage is TRBJ2-1; D is unresolved. Germline values: CDR1 SQVTM, CDR2 ANQGSEA. Trimming cost V 2 bases and J 8 bases, with 10 bases left between them. The CDR3 length is 12 residues. CDR3 nucleotide sequence: TGCAGCGTTGAATGGGAAGTCTATGAGCAGTTCTTC. Its translation: CSVEWEVYEQFF.

In its sample, this clone was seen once. The CDR3 DNA follows: TGTGCCAGCAGCGAAGGGACAGGGGGCTATGAGCAGTTCTTC. Protein product: CASSEGTGGYEQFF. The chain carries TRBV7-3 and TRBJ2-1; TRBD1 matches 12 bases. In germline, CDR1 is SGHTA, CDR2 FQGTGA. With V trimmed by 5 bases and J by 8 bases, 4 bases remained unmatched. This CDR3 is 14 amino acids long.

Note on this clone: Different DNA sequences within this sample yield the same CDR3. The gene calls are TRBV5-6 and TRBJ2-7; TRBD1 might be the D (5 bases). Trimming removed 0 bases at V and 5 bases at J, with 9 bases between. Germline V lookup: CDR1 SGHDT, CDR2 YYEEEE. This CDR3 is 13 amino acids long. The CDR3 protein is CASSLGGRDEQYF. The CDR3 DNA follows: TGTGCCAGCAGCTTGGGAGGCAGGGACGAGCAGTACTTC.

V and J are TRBV27 and TRBJ2-1, with D unresolved. The CDR3 spans 13 residues. Trimming left V 0 bases short and J 8 bases short, with 8 bases between. Germline values: CDR1 MNHEY, CDR2 SMNVEV (reference sequence). CDR3 nucleotide sequence: TGTGCCAGCAGTTTATCGGTACTGCATGAGCAGTTCTTC. Its translation: CASSLSVLHEQFF.